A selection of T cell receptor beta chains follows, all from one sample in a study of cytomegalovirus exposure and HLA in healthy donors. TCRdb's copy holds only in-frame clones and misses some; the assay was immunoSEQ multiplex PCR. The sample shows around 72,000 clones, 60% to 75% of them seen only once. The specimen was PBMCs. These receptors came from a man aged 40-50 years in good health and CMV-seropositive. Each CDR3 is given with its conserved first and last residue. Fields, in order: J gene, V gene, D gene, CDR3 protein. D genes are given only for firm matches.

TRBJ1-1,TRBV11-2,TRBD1,CASSLGQGVSAFF
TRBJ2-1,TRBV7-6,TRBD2,CASSLTGGYNEQFF
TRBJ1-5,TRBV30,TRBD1,CAWSTGGNQPQHF
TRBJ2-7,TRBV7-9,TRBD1,CASSRQGHLGEQYF
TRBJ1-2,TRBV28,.,CASSLAPTGYYGYTF
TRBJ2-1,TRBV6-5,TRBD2,CASSYIAGGPVEQFF
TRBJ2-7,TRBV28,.,CASSMTEGEQYF
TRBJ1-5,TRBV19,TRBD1,CASSMGTASNQPQHF
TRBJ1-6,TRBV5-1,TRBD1,CASSTGTGGYNSPLHF
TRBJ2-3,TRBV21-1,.,CASSKELRRTGSTDTQYF
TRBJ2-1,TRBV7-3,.,CASSPAGDNEQFF
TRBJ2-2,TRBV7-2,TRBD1,CASSLTGADTGELFF
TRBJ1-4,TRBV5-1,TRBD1,CASSQGTGGQNEKLFF
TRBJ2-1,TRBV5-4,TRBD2,CASSLDPAGAYNEQFF
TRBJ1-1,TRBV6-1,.,CASSERVYYRGALTEAFF
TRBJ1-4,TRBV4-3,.,CASSQVEGGGEKLFF
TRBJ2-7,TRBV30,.,CAWSREYEQYF
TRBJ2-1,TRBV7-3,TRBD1,CASSQTHRGYNEQFF
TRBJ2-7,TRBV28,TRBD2,CASSLPWTSGVEQYF
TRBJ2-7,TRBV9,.,CASSVGANTEQYF
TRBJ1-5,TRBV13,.,CASSTRTEHDQPQHF
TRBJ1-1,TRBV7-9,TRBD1,CASSSKGARAFF
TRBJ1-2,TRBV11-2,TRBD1,CASSPLTGFVGYTF
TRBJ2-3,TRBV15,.,CATSPRLQTDTQYF
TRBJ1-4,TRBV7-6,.,CASSLRGTNEKLFF
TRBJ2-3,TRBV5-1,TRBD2,CASSELAGEDTQYF
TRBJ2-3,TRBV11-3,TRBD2,CASSPGLAGRTDTQYF
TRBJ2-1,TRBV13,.,CASSSTRASSYNEQFF
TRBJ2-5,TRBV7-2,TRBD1,CASSLRRGRETQYF
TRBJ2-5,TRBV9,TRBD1,CASSGTGSETQYF
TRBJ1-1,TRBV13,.,CASSYSEGTEAFF
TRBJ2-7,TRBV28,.,CASRAQSYEQYF
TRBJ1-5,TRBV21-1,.,CASSSSGNQPQHF
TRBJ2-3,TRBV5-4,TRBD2,CASSLLAGVGADTQYF
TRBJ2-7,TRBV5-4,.,CASSLSDNSYEQYF
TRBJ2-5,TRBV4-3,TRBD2,CASSQEILAAWETQYF
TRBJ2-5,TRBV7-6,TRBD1,CASSLAFRDRGETQYF
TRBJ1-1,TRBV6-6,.,CASSRDWNTEAFF
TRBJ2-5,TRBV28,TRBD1,CASSVRTGTGKETQYF
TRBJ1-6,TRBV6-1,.,CASRKGEDWDSPLHF
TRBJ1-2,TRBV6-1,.,CASSGEMGYTF
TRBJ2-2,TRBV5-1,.,CASSQGRVGELFF
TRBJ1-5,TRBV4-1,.,CASSPDGQGDQPQHF
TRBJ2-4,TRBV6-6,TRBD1,CASSHRTGLRIQYF
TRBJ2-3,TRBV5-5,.,CASSLRGGRQRVADTQYF